This T cell receptor beta chain was retrieved from a study of early T cells in non-severe SARS-CoV-2 infection. The CDR3 extends over 13 amino acids. CDR1 SGHRS and CDR2 YFSETQ come from the germline V gene. The germline V and J ends were trimmed by 5 bases and 5 bases, with 13 bases remaining between them. TCRdb re-called the 5' RACE reads with MiXCR, one entry per CDR3 protein. The repertoire consists of around 19,000 distinct CDR3 sequences, with more than 4.5% occurring once and the leading ten covering approximately 5.3%. Sequencing was carried out using whole blood. The clonotype was recovered from an adult who was a healthcare worker with PCR-confirmed SARS-CoV-2 infection or an uninfected control (not recorded which). This chain uses TRBV5-1 with TRBJ1-1; maybe TRBD1 (5 bases). CDR3 loop: CASRTAIGTEAFF. The CDR3 DNA reads as TGCGCCAGCAGGACAGCCATTGGGACTGAAGCTTTCTTT. Variable domain in full (rest from reference TRBV5-1 and TRBJ1-1): KAGVTQTPRYLIKTRGQQVTLSCSPISGHRSVSWYQQTPGQGLQFLFEYFSETQRNKGNFPGRFSGRQFSNSRSEMNVSTLELGDSALYLCASRTAIGTEAFFGQGTRLTVV.